Each of the 10 T cell receptor beta chains below was sequenced from the same sample in a study of blood T cells in healthy people across ages. A second PCR, run for about 6 to 11 cycles, used a sample-barcoded 5' primer plus a J-beta primer mix. TCRdb reanalysed the 5' RACE reads using MiXCR and keeps one entry per CDR3 protein. The sample holds 800,000 or so distinct CDR3 sequences; roughly 25% are singletons and the top ten take more than 3%. The data were also submitted as part of a second study, on T cells of mothers and their children.

Sequenced input: blood. These receptors were collected from a boy aged 5-17 years in good health.

This clonotype came up a few times. The chain links TRBV20-1 to TRBJ2-1, with TRBD1 matching over 10 bases. Looked up from germline, CDR1 is DFQATT and CDR2 is SNEGSKA (reference sequence). The CDR3 is 14 amino acids. Trimming removed 3 bases from V and 4 bases from J; junction bases left unmatched: 3. In DNA, the CDR3 is TGCAGTGCTAGTGGGACAGGGGCGTACAATGAGCAGTTCTTC. Amino acid sequence: CSASGTGAYNEQFF.

This clonotype was detected a few times. The chain recombines TRBV20-1 with TRBJ2-1; TRBD2 aligns across 13 bases. V was clipped by 3 bases and J by 3 bases; unmatched bases: 14. Germline V gene sequence: CDR1 DFQATT, CDR2 SNEGSKA (reference sequence). This CDR3 is 19 amino acids long. The CDR3 DNA reads TGCAGTGCTAGTAGGGGACTAGCGGGATCGCGGAGACTCTACAATGAGCAGTTCTTC. This translates into CSASRGLAGSRRLYNEQFF.

V usage is TRBV15 and J usage is TRBJ2-1; the match to TRBD2 covers 9 bases. The CDR3 covers 14 residues. V shed 7 bases and J 0 bases; nucleotides not matched to a gene: 1. CDR1 and CDR2 from the germline V gene are LNHNV and YYDKDF (reference sequence). In DNA, the CDR3 is TGTGCCACCAAAGCGGGAGGCTCCTACAATGAGCAGTTCTTC. As protein: CATKAGGSYNEQFF.

This clonotype was recorded a few times. This chain uses TRBV29-1 with TRBJ2-4; 11 bases align to TRBD1. CDR3 length: 14 amino acids. J lost 6 bases, V lost 7 bases, and 8 bases had no gene match. Germline-derived CDR1 and CDR2 are SQVTM and ANQGSEA. The CDR3 reads CSARGQGAGNIQYF. CDR3 in DNA: TGCAGCGCGCGAGGACAGGGGGCCGGAAACATTCAGTACTTC.

In this sample, this clonotype turned up a few times. The genes are TRBV29-1 and TRBJ2-1, with 7 bases identical to TRBD2. This CDR3 is 14 amino acids long. Germline V gene sequence: CDR1 SQVTM, CDR2 ANQGSEA. The trim removed 3 bases at V and 4 bases at J, leaving 6 bases unmatched. The CDR3 DNA is TGCAGCGTTGAGGTGGCGGGAGCTTACAATGAGCAGTTCTTC. Translating gives CSVEVAGAYNEQFF.

The rearrangement links TRBV4-3 to TRBJ1-2; unclear D gene. Per germline, CDR1 LGHNA and CDR2 YSLEER. The CDR3 has 15 amino acids. Trimming cost V 1 base and J 6 bases, with 15 bases left between them. CDR3 amino acids: CASSQGFADPDGYTF. CDR3 bases: TGCGCCAGCAGCCAAGGTTTCGCCGACCCAGATGGCTACACCTTC.

The V call is TRBV6-1, the J call TRBJ2-3; 14 bases fit TRBD2. The V gene's germline CDR1 is MNHNS and CDR2 SASEGT. V dropped 6 bases and J dropped 5; count of bases not matched to a gene: 10. The CDR3 spans 17 residues. CDR3 protein: CASSHPTSGRDKDTQYF. CDR3 in DNA: TGTGCCAGCAGCCATCCGACTAGCGGGAGGGACAAAGATACGCAGTATTTT.

The J gene is TRBJ2-1, the V gene TRBV5-6; D is ambiguous. V was trimmed by 0 bases and J by 2 bases, leaving 15 bases between them. Germline V gene data show CDR1 as SGHDT and CDR2 as YYEEEE. This CDR3 spans 17 amino acids. CDR3 sequence reads: CASSLGSALLTYNEQFF. The CDR3 bases are TGTGCCAGCAGCTTGGGATCGGCTCTACTCACCTACAATGAGCAGTTCTTC.

The sample holds a few counts of this clonotype. V is TRBV9 and J is TRBJ2-3; D may be TRBD1 (6 bases). This CDR3 spans 16 amino acids. V lost 4 bases, J lost 0 bases, and 15 bases lay in between. Germline CDR1 SGDLS, CDR2 YYNGEE. CDR3 region: CASSPGTRPSTDTQYF. As DNA, the CDR3 is TGTGCCAGCAGCCCGGGGACACGGCCTAGCACAGATACGCAGTATTTT.

The chain employs TRBV3-1 and TRBJ2-5; D unresolved. The CDR3 is made up of 15 amino acids. V lost 0 bases and J 5 bases, leaving 13 bases between the germline ends. Germline loops: CDR1 LGHDT, CDR2 YNNKEL (reference sequence). DNA for the CDR3: TGTGCCAGCAGCCAAGATAACTCCCGTAGGGAGACCCAGTACTTC. The encoded protein is CASSQDNSRRETQYF.